The 10 T cell receptor beta chains listed next were all sequenced from one sample in a study of blood T cell repertoires in COVID-19. The data were produced by immunoSEQ multiplex PCR, yet TCRdb's version contains in-frame clones alone and is incomplete. The sample includes 110,000 to 150,000 clones, around three quarters of them seen just once. Source material: peripheral blood. These receptors were obtained from a man in his fifties or sixties with acute or convalescent COVID-19.

This clone has just one count. The V call is TRBV6-5, the J call TRBJ2-3; 8 positions match TRBD1. The CDR3 covers 15 residues. The V gene's germline CDR1 is MNHEY and CDR2 SVGAGI. After removal of 6 bases from V and 1 base from J, the junction contained 6 bases not matched to a gene. The CDR3 loop reads CASSDQGAGTDTQYF. CDR3 nucleotide sequence: TGTGCCAGCAGCGATCAGGGGGCTGGCACAGATACGCAGTATTTT.

The chain couples TRBV18 to TRBJ2-1; D may be TRBD2 (5 bases). V shed 2 bases and J shed 4 bases, with 9 bases lying between them. The length of the CDR3 is 14 residues. Germline CDR1 and CDR2: KGHSH and LQKENI. The CDR3 DNA is TGTGCCAGCTCACCAGAGCGGATTTACAATGAGCAGTTCTTC. It translates to CASSPERIYNEQFF.

The chain employs TRBV6-5 and TRBJ2-3, with 7 bases fitting TRBD2. The J segment lost 10 bases and the V segment lost 2 bases, leaving 12 bases of the junction unmatched. CDR3 length: 15 residues. Germline V CDR1 and CDR2: MNHEY, SVGAGI. This CDR3 reads CASSYSWSGEMPQYF. The DNA of the CDR3 is TGTGCCAGCAGTTACAGTTGGAGCGGGGAAATGCCGCAGTATTTT.

This chain joins TRBV14 and TRBJ2-7; maybe TRBD2 (5 bases). The CDR3 has 14 amino acids. The germline gives CDR1 SGHDN, CDR2 FVKESK. The V gene lost 5 bases and the J gene lost 4 bases, with 15 bases spanning the gap. CDR3 in DNA: TGTGCCAGCAGCTACGGGGTTCGTGGTTACGAGCAGTACTTC. It is translated as CASSYGVRGYEQYF.

The chain has TRBV6-5 and TRBJ1-3, with a weak D call TRBD1 (6 bases). The CDR3 is made up of 15 amino acids. Germline V gene sequence: CDR1 MNHEY, CDR2 SVGAGI. Trimming took 10 bases from V and 1 from J, leaving 17 bases between them. The CDR3 bases are TGTGCCACCAAAGACGGGACATGGTCTGGAAACACCATATATTTT. It translates to CATKDGTWSGNTIYF.

The chain has TRBV19 and TRBJ1-2; TRBD1 agrees at 9 bases. The CDR3 has 16 residues. The ends lost 5 bases at V and 4 bases at J; junction bases unmatched: 11. Per germline, CDR1 LNHDA and CDR2 SQIVND (reference sequence). This CDR3 reads CASSPLGQGLRYGYTF. The CDR3 DNA reads as TGTGCCAGTAGTCCCTTGGGACAGGGCCTCCGCTATGGCTACACCTTC. Combining the CDR3 with reference TRBV19 and TRBJ1-2 gives the whole variable domain DGGITQSPKYLFRKEGQNVTLSCEQNLNHDAMYWYRQDPGQGLRLIYYSQIVNDFQKGDIAEGYSVSREKKESFPLTVTSAQKNPTAFYLCASSPLGQGLRYGYTFGSGTRLTVV.

The chain is built from TRBV24-1 and TRBJ2-7; 8 bases agree with TRBD1. J gave up 2 bases and V 3 bases, and 8 bases lay outside the gene matches. Germline V lookup: CDR1 KGHDR, CDR2 SFDVKD. This CDR3 region has 16 residues. As DNA, the CDR3 is TGTGCCACCAGTGATCCCCGGGACAGGAGCCCCTACGAGCAGTACTTC. Protein: CATSDPRDRSPYEQYF.

The chain links TRBV5-1 to TRBJ2-7; D is ambiguous. This CDR3 has 12 amino acids. CDR1 is SGHRS and CDR2 is YFSETQ in the germline V gene. Trimming removed 1 base at V and 6 bases at J, with 8 bases between. CDR3 sequence reads: CASSLSTGEQYF. The CDR3 bases are TGCGCCAGCAGCTTGTCGACGGGCGAGCAGTACTTC.

This clone was observed many times. The genes are TRBV27 and TRBJ2-7; perhaps TRBD1 as D (6 bases). V shed 8 bases and J shed 0 bases, with 17 bases lying between them. This CDR3 is 15 amino acids long. CDR1 and CDR2 (germline): MNHEY, SMNVEV (reference sequence). The CDR3 DNA reads TGTGCCAGCGGACAGACGCCCCTCAACTCCTACGAGCAGTACTTC. It encodes CASGQTPLNSYEQYF.

The chain has TRBV28 and TRBJ2-1, with D possibly TRBD1 on 6 matching bases. The V gene lost 6 bases and the J gene lost 2 bases, with 14 bases spanning the gap. The CDR3 runs 15 residues. In germline, CDR1 is MDHEN, CDR2 SYDVKM. CDR3 in DNA: TGTGCCAGCAGACTTGACAGGTCAACCTACAATGAGCAGTTCTTC. It specifies CASRLDRSTYNEQFF.